The rows below give T cell receptor beta chains drawn from one sample of a study of shared clonotypes between healthy human individuals. TCRdb's copy holds only in-frame clones and misses some; the assay was immunoSEQ multiplex PCR. The sample has under 1,900,000 clones, approximately 98.5% seen once; the top ten hold approximately 0.4%. Sequenced material: naive CD4+ T cells sorted from blood. These TCRs come from a man between 25 and 39 years old in good health. The CDR3 runs from the conserved cysteine through the conserved F or W. D genes are given only for firm matches. Only part of the rows carry a size: once, few, many, or a class if the clone is expanded.

D: .
size: once
J: TRBJ2-7
V: TRBV11-2
DNA: TGTGCCAGCAGCTTCGACCTTGCCTCCGAGCAGTACTTC
CDR3: CASSFDLASEQYF

D: TRBD1
size: .
J: TRBJ2-7
V: TRBV5-1
DNA: TGCGCCAGCAGTACAGGGGACTCCTACGAGCAGTACTTC
CDR3: CASSTGDSYEQYF

D: TRBD2
size: .
J: TRBJ2-3
V: TRBV5-6
DNA: TGTGCCAGCAGACTAGCGGGAGTCGATGATACGCAGTATTTT
CDR3: CASRLAGVDDTQYF

D: .
size: .
J: TRBJ1-2
V: TRBV11-2
DNA: TGTGCCAGCAGCCTGAACCCCGCTTCGGGTAACTATGGCTACACCTTC
CDR3: CASSLNPASGNYGYTF

D: TRBD2
size: .
J: TRBJ2-5
V: TRBV29-1
DNA: TGCAGCGTTGATCTTAGCGGGACAGAGACCCAGTACTTC
CDR3: CSVDLSGTETQYF

D: .
size: .
J: TRBJ1-5
V: TRBV12-5
DNA: TGTGCTAGTGGTTTGGAGAATCAGCCCCAGCATTTT
CDR3: CASGLENQPQHF

D: TRBD1
size: .
J: TRBJ2-5
V: TRBV5-4
DNA: TGTGCCAGCAGTTCCGGGACAGGGGGCCAAGAGACCCAGTACTTC
CDR3: CASSSGTGGQETQYF

D: .
size: .
J: TRBJ2-3
V: TRBV6-1
DNA: TGTGCCAGCAGTGGGGGTCCGGGCGCAGATACGCAGTATTTT
CDR3: CASSGGPGADTQYF

D: .
size: .
J: TRBJ2-7
V: TRBV19
DNA: TGTGCCAGTAGTTTGGGCAGCGAGTTCTACGAGCAGTACTTC
CDR3: CASSLGSEFYEQYF

D: .
size: .
J: TRBJ1-5
V: TRBV11-2
DNA: TGTGCCAGCAGCGAAACCAGCTATCAGCCCCAGCATTTT
CDR3: CASSETSYQPQHF

D: .
size: once
J: TRBJ1-2
V: TRBV5-1
DNA: TGCGCCAGCAGCGGGACACTGACAGGACACTATGGCTACACCTTC
CDR3: CASSGTLTGHYGYTF

D: .
size: .
J: TRBJ1-2
V: TRBV5-6
DNA: TGTGCCAGCAGCCAGGCAGGGGCGATTTCATATGGCTACACCTTC
CDR3: CASSQAGAISYGYTF

D: .
size: .
J: TRBJ2-5
V: TRBV9
DNA: TGTGCCAGCAGCGTAGGACTTAAGGCAAGCCCCTACCAAGAGACCCAGTACTTC
CDR3: CASSVGLKASPYQETQYF

D: .
size: .
J: TRBJ2-5
V: TRBV5-5
DNA: TGTGCCAGCAGCTTGCCCATAGGACAGTTTGAGACCCAGTACTTC
CDR3: CASSLPIGQFETQYF

D: TRBD1
size: .
J: TRBJ2-5
V: TRBV28
DNA: TGTGCCAGCAGTTCTCTCCGGGACAGGGGATCGAAGTTGGGCCAAGAGACCCAGTACTTC
CDR3: CASSSLRDRGSKLGQETQYF

D: .
size: .
J: TRBJ1-2
V: TRBV28
DNA: TGTGCCAGCAGTACCGGACCGGCAAACTATGGCTACACCTTC
CDR3: CASSTGPANYGYTF

D: .
size: .
J: TRBJ1-5
V: TRBV6-4
DNA: TGTGCCAGCAGTGAACTGGTGACTAGGACCATCCATCAGCCCCAGCATTTT
CDR3: CASSELVTRTIHQPQHF

D: TRBD1
size: .
J: TRBJ1-2
V: TRBV2
DNA: TGTGCCAGCAGAGTAGGCCCCAAGGGGGCGAACTATGGCTACACCTTC
CDR3: CASRVGPKGANYGYTF

D: TRBD1
size: .
J: TRBJ1-2
V: TRBV4-1
DNA: TGCGCCAGCAGCCAAACAGGGGTGGGGGAAAACTATGGCTACACCTTC
CDR3: CASSQTGVGENYGYTF

D: .
size: .
J: TRBJ2-7
V: TRBV18
DNA: TGTGCCAGCTCACCACCCGGGAGGGGGCAAGAGCAGTACTTC
CDR3: CASSPPGRGQEQYF

D: .
size: .
J: TRBJ2-2
V: TRBV5-5
DNA: TGTGCCAGCAGCTTCGGTACGGGAGTGTCGAACACCGGGGAGCTGTTTTTT
CDR3: CASSFGTGVSNTGELFF

D: .
size: .
J: TRBJ2-3
V: TRBV7-3
DNA: TGTGCCAGCAGCTTATTTCCCGGAAAAAGCGCGCAGTATTTT
CDR3: CASSLFPGKSAQYF

D: .
size: .
J: TRBJ2-1
V: TRBV29-1
DNA: TGCAGCGTTGTCGTTCGGGAACCCTCCTACAATGAGCAGTTCTTC
CDR3: CSVVVREPSYNEQFF

D: .
size: .
J: TRBJ1-1
V: TRBV5-4
DNA: TGTGCCAGCAACCTTTACGGGGGCGGCACTGAAGCTTTCTTT
CDR3: CASNLYGGGTEAFF

D: TRBD2
size: once
J: TRBJ2-5
V: TRBV27
DNA: TGTGCCAGCAAGCGGGAGAATCAAGAGACCCAGTACTTC
CDR3: CASKRENQETQYF

D: TRBD1
size: .
J: TRBJ2-2
V: TRBV7-2
DNA: TGTGCCAGCAGCGCACAGGGGCACCCCGGCACCGGGGAGCTGTTTTTT
CDR3: CASSAQGHPGTGELFF

D: .
size: once
J: TRBJ1-1
V: TRBV5-1
DNA: TGCGCCAGCAGCTTGGGGCCGGTGAACACTGAAGCTTTCTTT
CDR3: CASSLGPVNTEAFF

D: TRBD2
size: .
J: TRBJ2-7
V: TRBV5-4
DNA: TGTGCCAGCGGCGGGACTAGCGGCTACGAGCAGTACTTC
CDR3: CASGGTSGYEQYF

D: .
size: .
J: TRBJ1-1
V: TRBV6-6
DNA: TGTGCCAGCAGTTACTCCACAACGTCATACACTGAAGCTTTCTTT
CDR3: CASSYSTTSYTEAFF

D: TRBD2
size: .
J: TRBJ2-1
V: TRBV7-9
DNA: TGTGCCAGCAGCTTGGGACTAGCTGGCGATGAGCAGTTCTTC
CDR3: CASSLGLAGDEQFF

D: .
size: .
J: TRBJ1-5
V: TRBV18
DNA: TGTGCCAGCTCACCCCAGCAGCGGATTAATCAGCCCCAGCATTTT
CDR3: CASSPQQRINQPQHF

D: .
size: .
J: TRBJ1-5
V: TRBV30
DNA: TGTGCCTGGAGTGTGAGAGGCGGCAATCAGCCCCAGCATTTT
CDR3: CAWSVRGGNQPQHF

D: .
size: once
J: TRBJ1-2
V: TRBV5-6
DNA: TGTGCCAGCAGCTCGTTACGACAGCGAGCTGACTATGGCTACACCTTC
CDR3: CASSSLRQRADYGYTF

D: .
size: .
J: TRBJ2-5
V: TRBV27
DNA: TGTGCCAGCAGTTTGCTGGGCGGGTCGGAGACCCAGTACTTC
CDR3: CASSLLGGSETQYF

D: TRBD2
size: .
J: TRBJ2-1
V: TRBV7-2
DNA: TGTGCCAGCAGCTTAGCCGCAGCGGGGTCCTACAATGAGCAGTTCTTC
CDR3: CASSLAAAGSYNEQFF

D: .
size: .
J: TRBJ2-5
V: TRBV5-4
DNA: TGTGCCAGCAACCCACCGGGGGTACAAGAGACCCAGTACTTC
CDR3: CASNPPGVQETQYF

D: .
size: .
J: TRBJ2-7
V: TRBV18
DNA: TGTGCCAGCTCACCCCAGACCCTATACGAGCAGTACTTC
CDR3: CASSPQTLYEQYF

D: TRBD1
size: .
J: TRBJ1-5
V: TRBV18
DNA: TGTGCCAGCTCCCCCGGGACAGGGAATAGCAATCAGCCCCAGCATTTT
CDR3: CASSPGTGNSNQPQHF

D: TRBD2
size: .
J: TRBJ2-7
V: TRBV9
DNA: TGTGCCAGCAGCGGGACTAGCGGGAGAGGCGAGCAGTACTTC
CDR3: CASSGTSGRGEQYF

D: TRBD2
size: .
J: TRBJ2-5
V: TRBV6-5
DNA: TGTGCCAGCAGCCTTAGCGTGGGGGGGTGGGAGACCCAGTACTTC
CDR3: CASSLSVGGWETQYF

D: .
size: once
J: TRBJ2-5
V: TRBV4-1
DNA: TGCGCCAGCAGCCAAGATACGGAGAGGGCCCAGTACTTC
CDR3: CASSQDTERAQYF

D: .
size: .
J: TRBJ2-1
V: TRBV19
DNA: TGTGCCAGTAAACCGTTCGAGGATAATGAGCAGTTCTTC
CDR3: CASKPFEDNEQFF

D: .
size: once
J: TRBJ1-4
V: TRBV2
DNA: TGTGCCAGCAGTGAACTGCAGTTTGGAGAAAAACTGTTTTTT
CDR3: CASSELQFGEKLFF

D: TRBD1
size: .
J: TRBJ1-1
V: TRBV18
DNA: TGTGCCAGCTTGACAGGACAGGGCGGTCTAGAAGCTTTCTTT
CDR3: CASLTGQGGLEAFF

D: .
size: .
J: TRBJ1-2
V: TRBV30
DNA: TGTGCCTGGAGTGATCGACGTGGCTACACCTTC
CDR3: CAWSDRRGYTF

D: TRBD2
size: once
J: TRBJ2-3
V: TRBV28
DNA: TGTGCCAGCAGTTTCCCCACGGGACTAGCGGGACAAGATACGCAGTATTTT
CDR3: CASSFPTGLAGQDTQYF

D: .
size: .
J: TRBJ1-5
V: TRBV7-9
DNA: TGTGCCAGCAGCCCTAGGGGGAGCAATCAGCCCCAGCATTTT
CDR3: CASSPRGSNQPQHF

D: TRBD1
size: .
J: TRBJ1-3
V: TRBV9
DNA: TGTGCCAGCAGCGCTACTCTCCGGACAGGGGAAAGAAACACCATATATTTT
CDR3: CASSATLRTGERNTIYF

D: .
size: .
J: TRBJ2-7
V: TRBV5-1
DNA: TGCGCCAGCAGCTTGAGTCCGGGTTCTGCCGAGCAGTACTTC
CDR3: CASSLSPGSAEQYF

D: .
size: .
J: TRBJ1-1
V: TRBV30
DNA: TGTGCCTGGAATAGGCCGATGAACACTGAAGCTTTCTTT
CDR3: CAWNRPMNTEAFF